These 17 T cell receptor beta chains share one sample of origin, sequenced in a study of human T cells and chemical hapten exposure. TCRdb passed the RACE reads through MiXCR, listing each CDR3 protein once. This sample carries 35,000 to 50,000 distinct CDR3 sequences, 8.9% of them seen once, and the ten largest clones take 15%. Time point here: patch test 2, 6 weeks after DPC sensitization. Treatment of the sample: therapeutic diphenylcyclopropenone sensitization with weekly scalp DPC. This material consisted of whole blood, taken in connection with sensitization to the hapten diphenylcyclopropenone (DPC). All receptors derive from a woman in her thirties or forties with alopecia areata. Some clones in this sample may be carry-over from other donors' samples.

The gene calls are TRBV7-8 and TRBJ2-7; 8 bases are a match to TRBD2. The V gene's germline CDR1 is SGHVS and CDR2 FQNEAQ. The CDR3 loop spans 14 amino acids. Trimming took 6 bases from V and 3 from J; bases not matched to a gene: 7. As DNA, the CDR3 is TGTGCCAGCAGACTCTTACTAGCGGACTACGAGCAGTACTTC. The encoded protein is CASRLLLADYEQYF.

This clonotype has ten or more counts. The chain has TRBV27 and TRBJ2-7; D is perhaps TRBD1 (5 bases). V was cut by 2 bases and J by 2 bases, with 10 bases left in between. CDR3 length equals 14 residues. CDR1 and CDR2 (germline): MNHEY, SMNVEV (reference sequence). The CDR3 sequence is CASSLQGPTYEQYF. Here the CDR3 DNA reads TGTGCCAGCAGTTTACAGGGTCCCACCTACGAGCAGTACTTC.

This clonotype was picked up many times. The chain has TRBV19 and TRBJ1-5, with D tentatively TRBD1 (6 bases). This CDR3 region has 14 residues. V dropped 5 bases and J dropped 7 bases, with 15 bases sitting between them. The germline CDR1 and CDR2 sequences are LNHDA and SQIVND (reference sequence). CDR3 in DNA: TGTGCCAGTAGTTTTCCGGGGGGCGGCCAGCCCCAGCATTTT. Translated: CASSFPGGGQPQHF.

In its sample, this clonotype was seen many times. The genes are TRBV18 and TRBJ2-7, with D uncertain. The CDR3 is 15 amino acids. Germline loops: CDR1 KGHSH, CDR2 LQKENI. The V end lost 4 bases, the J end lost 0 bases, and 13 bases lay between the germline ends. The CDR3 region has the DNA TGTGCCAGCTCACGAGTTCAGGCGAGCTCCTACGAGCAGTACTTC. It is translated as CASSRVQASSYEQYF.

The V and J genes are TRBV12-3 or TRBV12-4 and TRBJ1-5, with unresolved D. With 6 bases removed from V and 6 bases from J, the gap between germline ends came to 9 bases. The CDR3 loop spans 12 amino acids. For the CDR3, the DNA is TGTGCCAGCAGCCGGACCGCTCAGCCCCAGCATTTT. It translates to CASSRTAQPQHF.

This clonotype was detected ten times or more. V and J are TRBV20-1 and TRBJ2-2; D might be TRBD2 (6 bases). This CDR3 has 15 amino acids. Trimming pared 6 bases from V and 1 base from J, leaving 15 bases between. Per germline, CDR1 DFQATT and CDR2 SNEGSKA (reference sequence). This CDR3 is CSARRGSRNTGELFF. The CDR3 nucleotides are TGCAGTGCGAGACGGGGGAGCAGGAACACCGGGGAGCTGTTTTTT.

This clonotype occurred many times. The chain combines TRBV4-2 with TRBJ2-5; 10 positions match TRBD1. J lost 3 bases, V lost 4 bases, and 8 bases had no gene match. Germline CDR1 is LGHNA and CDR2 is YNFKEQ. The CDR3 consists of 16 residues. CDR3 protein: CASSPGGGTGEETQYF. The CDR3, as DNA: TGTGCCAGCAGCCCCGGCGGCGGGACAGGGGAAGAGACCCAGTACTTC.

This clonotype was observed at least ten times. The chain links TRBV4-1 to TRBJ1-5; 8 bases line up with TRBD1. V lost 11 bases to trimming and J lost 4 bases; unmatched junction nucleotides: 10. The germline CDR1 and CDR2 sequences are MGHRA and YSYEKL. This CDR3 comprises 14 residues. The CDR3 bases are TGCGCCTCCGCGGGACAGGACGTTAATCAGCCCCAGCATTTT. Translating gives CASAGQDVNQPQHF.

The chain joins TRBV11-2 to TRBJ2-7, with TRBD1 matching over 8 bases. CDR1 is SGHAT and CDR2 is FQNNGV in the germline V gene. The CDR3 sequence is 15 residues long. V was clipped by 5 bases and J by 3 bases; unmatched bases: 9. The CDR3 region is CASSPGQGSVYEQYF. The DNA of the CDR3 is TGTGCCAGCAGCCCCGGACAGGGATCGGTCTACGAGCAGTACTTC.

The chain recombines TRBV25-1 with TRBJ1-1; D not resolved. Trimming took 7 bases from V and 7 from J, leaving 13 bases between them. CDR3 length equals 12 residues. Per the germline V gene, CDR1 is MGHDK and CDR2 is SYGVNS. DNA for the CDR3: TGTGCCAGCACCAACCGAAAGTATGAAGCTTTCTTT. It encodes CASTNRKYEAFF.

This clonotype was picked up many times. The chain employs TRBV27 and TRBJ2-5; D unclear. The CDR3 is 14 amino acids. CDR1 MNHEY and CDR2 SMNVEV come from the germline V gene (reference sequence). V was cut by 4 bases and J by 3 bases, with 12 bases left in between. CDR3 sequence (DNA): TGTGCCAGCAGTTCCCTCGTGCGCGAAGAGACCCAGTACTTC. Protein: CASSSLVREETQYF.

There are many counts of this clonotype. V gene TRBV12-3 or TRBV12-4 combines with J gene TRBJ1-1, with D uncertain. V was shortened by 3 bases and J by 4 bases, with 6 bases between the two germline ends. CDR3 length equals 12 residues. CDR3 region: CASSFPGTEAFF. The CDR3 region has the DNA TGTGCCAGCAGTTTCCCGGGCACTGAAGCTTTCTTT.

This sequence joins TRBV24-1 and TRBJ2-5; 7 bases map to TRBD1. Trimming removed 2 bases from V and 3 bases from J; junction bases left unmatched: 5. The CDR3 is 15 residues long. Germline values: CDR1 KGHDR, CDR2 SFDVKD. This CDR3 reads CATSDSSTGEETQYF. The CDR3 coding sequence is TGTGCCACCAGTGATTCCAGCACAGGGGAAGAGACCCAGTACTTC.

This chain links TRBV28 with TRBJ1-2; 9 bases align to TRBD1. The CDR3 spans 14 residues. With V trimmed by 5 bases and J by 7 bases, 8 bases remained unmatched. CDR1 and CDR2 from the germline V gene are MDHEN and SYDVKM. Here the CDR3 reads CASSQTGGRSGYTF. The CDR3 nucleotides are TGTGCCAGCAGTCAAACAGGGGGCCGTAGTGGCTACACCTTC.

The sample holds many counts of this clonotype. The rearrangement uses TRBV18 and TRBJ2-3, with D perhaps matching TRBD1 (5 bases). The V end lost 3 bases, the J end lost 0 bases, and 13 bases lay between the germline ends. The V gene's germline CDR1 is KGHSH and CDR2 LQKENI. CDR3 length: 16 residues. DNA for the CDR3: TGTGCCAGCTCACCTTCTGACAGAACTAGCACAGATACGCAGTATTTT. Translating it yields CASSPSDRTSTDTQYF.

Many counts were recorded for this clonotype. The V and J genes are TRBV7-9 and TRBJ2-7; 7 positions agree with TRBD1. This CDR3 region has 15 residues. CDR1 SEHNR and CDR2 FQNEAQ come from the germline V gene (reference sequence). V lost 4 bases to trimming and J lost 4 bases; unmatched junction nucleotides: 10. The CDR3 is CASSSLVGTEYEQYF. In DNA, the CDR3 is TGTGCCAGCAGCTCCTTGGTCGGGACAGAGTACGAGCAGTACTTC.

This clonotype was observed a single time. The chain recombines TRBV5-1 with TRBJ1-2, with D unclear. This CDR3 has 13 residues. Trimming removed 5 bases from V and 0 bases from J, with 8 bases in between. CDR1 is SGHRS and CDR2 is YFSETQ in the germline V gene. The CDR3 DNA is TGCGCCAGCAGACCAGATCCTAACTATGGCTACACCTTC. It is translated as CASRPDPNYGYTF.